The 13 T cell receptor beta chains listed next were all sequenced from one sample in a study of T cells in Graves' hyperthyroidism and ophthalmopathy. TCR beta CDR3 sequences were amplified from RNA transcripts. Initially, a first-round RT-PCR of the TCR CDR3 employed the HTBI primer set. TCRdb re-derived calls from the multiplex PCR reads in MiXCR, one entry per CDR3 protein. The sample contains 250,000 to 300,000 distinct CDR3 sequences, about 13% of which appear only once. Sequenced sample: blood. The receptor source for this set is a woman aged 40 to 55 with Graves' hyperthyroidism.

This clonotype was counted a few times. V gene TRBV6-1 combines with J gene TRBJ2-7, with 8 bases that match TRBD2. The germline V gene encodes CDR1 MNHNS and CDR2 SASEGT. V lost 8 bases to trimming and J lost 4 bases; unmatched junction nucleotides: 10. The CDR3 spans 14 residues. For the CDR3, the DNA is TGTGCCAGCTGGAGCGGGAGAGAATGGTACGAGCAGTACTTC. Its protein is CASWSGREWYEQYF.

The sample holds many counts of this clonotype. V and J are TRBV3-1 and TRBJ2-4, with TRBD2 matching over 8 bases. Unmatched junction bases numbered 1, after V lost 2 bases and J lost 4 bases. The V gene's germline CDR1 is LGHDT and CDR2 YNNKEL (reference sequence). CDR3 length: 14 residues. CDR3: CASSQREGKNIQYF. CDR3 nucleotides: TGTGCCAGCAGCCAACGGGAGGGAAAAAACATTCAGTACTTC.

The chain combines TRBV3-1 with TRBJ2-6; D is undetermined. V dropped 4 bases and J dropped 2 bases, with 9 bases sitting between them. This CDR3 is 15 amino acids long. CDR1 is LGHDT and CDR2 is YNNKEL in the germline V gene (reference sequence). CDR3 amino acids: CASSPEWPGANVLTF. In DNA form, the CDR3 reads TGTGCCAGCAGCCCGGAGTGGCCTGGGGCCAACGTCCTGACTTTC.

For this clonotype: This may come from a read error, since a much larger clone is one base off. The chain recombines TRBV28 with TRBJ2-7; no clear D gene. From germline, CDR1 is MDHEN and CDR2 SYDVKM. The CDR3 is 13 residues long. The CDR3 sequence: CASMRDSSYGQYF. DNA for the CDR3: TGTGCCAGCATGAGAGACTCTTCCTACGGGCAGTACTTC. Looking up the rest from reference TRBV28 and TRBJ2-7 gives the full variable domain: DVKVTQSSRYLVKRTGEKVFLECVQDMDHENMFWYRQDPGLGLRLIYFSYDVKMKEKGDIPEGYSVSREKKERFSLILESASTNQTSMYLCASMRDSSYGQYFGPGTRLTVT.

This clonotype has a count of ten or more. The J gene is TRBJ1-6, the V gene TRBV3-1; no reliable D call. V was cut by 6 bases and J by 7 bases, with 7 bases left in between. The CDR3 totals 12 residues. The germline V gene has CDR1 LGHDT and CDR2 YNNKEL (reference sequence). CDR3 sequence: CASRSGNSPLHF. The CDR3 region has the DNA TGTGCCAGCAGATCGGGGAATTCACCCCTCCACTTT.

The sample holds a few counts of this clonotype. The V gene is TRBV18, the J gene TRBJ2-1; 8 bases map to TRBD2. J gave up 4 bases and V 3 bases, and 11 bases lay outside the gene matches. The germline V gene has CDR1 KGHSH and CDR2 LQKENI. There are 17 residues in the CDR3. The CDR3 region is CASSPAISAGGYNEQFF. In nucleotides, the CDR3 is TGTGCCAGCTCACCGGCAATATCGGCGGGAGGATACAATGAGCAGTTCTTC. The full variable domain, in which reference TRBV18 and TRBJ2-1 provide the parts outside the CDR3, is NAGVMQNPRHLVRRRGQEARLRCSPMKGHSHVYWYRQLPEEGLKFMVYLQKENIIDESGMPKERFSAEFPKEGPSILRIQQVVRGDSAAYFCASSPAISAGGYNEQFFGPGTRLTVL.

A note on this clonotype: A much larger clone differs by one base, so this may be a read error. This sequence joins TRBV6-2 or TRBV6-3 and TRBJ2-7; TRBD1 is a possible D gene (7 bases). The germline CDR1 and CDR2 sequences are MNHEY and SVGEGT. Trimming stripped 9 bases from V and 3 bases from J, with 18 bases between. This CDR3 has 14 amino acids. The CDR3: CARSAGTALYEQYF. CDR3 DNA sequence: TGTGCCAGGAGCGCGGGGACAGCCCTCTACGAGCAGTACTTC.

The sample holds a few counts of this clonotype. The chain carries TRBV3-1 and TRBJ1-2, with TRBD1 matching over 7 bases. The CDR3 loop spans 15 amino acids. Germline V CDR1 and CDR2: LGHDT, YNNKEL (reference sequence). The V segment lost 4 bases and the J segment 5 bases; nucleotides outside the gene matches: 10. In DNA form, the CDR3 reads TGTGCCAGCAGCCCGAGCCGACAGGGTGGGTATGGCTACACCTTC. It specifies CASSPSRQGGYGYTF.

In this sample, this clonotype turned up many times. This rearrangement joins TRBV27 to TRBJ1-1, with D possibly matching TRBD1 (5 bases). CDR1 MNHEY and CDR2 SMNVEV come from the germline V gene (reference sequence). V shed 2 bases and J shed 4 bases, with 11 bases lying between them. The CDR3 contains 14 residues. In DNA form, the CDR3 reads TGTGCCAGCAGTTTAGGGGCGTTTGGCACTGAAGCTTTCTTT. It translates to CASSLGAFGTEAFF.

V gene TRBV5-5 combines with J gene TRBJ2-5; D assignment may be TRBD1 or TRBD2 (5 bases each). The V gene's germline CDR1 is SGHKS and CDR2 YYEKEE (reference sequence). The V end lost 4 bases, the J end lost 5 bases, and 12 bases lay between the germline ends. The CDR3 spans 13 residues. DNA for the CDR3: TGTGCCAGCAGCCTCACGGGGCCGGAGACCCAGTACTTC. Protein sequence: CASSLTGPETQYF.

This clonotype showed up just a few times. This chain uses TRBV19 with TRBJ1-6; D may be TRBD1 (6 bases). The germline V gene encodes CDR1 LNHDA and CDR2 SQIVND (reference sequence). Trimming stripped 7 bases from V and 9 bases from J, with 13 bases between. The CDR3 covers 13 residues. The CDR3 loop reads CASTTGLFSPLHF. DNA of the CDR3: TGTGCCAGTACCACAGGGTTGTTTTCACCCCTCCACTTT.

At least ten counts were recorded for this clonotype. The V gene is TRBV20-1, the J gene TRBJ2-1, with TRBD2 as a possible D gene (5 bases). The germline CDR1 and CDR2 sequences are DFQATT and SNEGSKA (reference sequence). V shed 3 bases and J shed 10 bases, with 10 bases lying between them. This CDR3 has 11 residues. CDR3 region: CSASGILEQFF. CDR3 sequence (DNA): TGCAGTGCTAGCGGGATCTTGGAGCAGTTCTTC.

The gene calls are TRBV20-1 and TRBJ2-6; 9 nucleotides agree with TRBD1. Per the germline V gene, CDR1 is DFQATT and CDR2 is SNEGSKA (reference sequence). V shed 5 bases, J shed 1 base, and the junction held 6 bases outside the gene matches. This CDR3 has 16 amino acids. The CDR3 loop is CSALRTGESGANVLTF. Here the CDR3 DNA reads TGCAGTGCTCTGCGGACAGGGGAGTCTGGGGCCAACGTCCTGACTTTC.